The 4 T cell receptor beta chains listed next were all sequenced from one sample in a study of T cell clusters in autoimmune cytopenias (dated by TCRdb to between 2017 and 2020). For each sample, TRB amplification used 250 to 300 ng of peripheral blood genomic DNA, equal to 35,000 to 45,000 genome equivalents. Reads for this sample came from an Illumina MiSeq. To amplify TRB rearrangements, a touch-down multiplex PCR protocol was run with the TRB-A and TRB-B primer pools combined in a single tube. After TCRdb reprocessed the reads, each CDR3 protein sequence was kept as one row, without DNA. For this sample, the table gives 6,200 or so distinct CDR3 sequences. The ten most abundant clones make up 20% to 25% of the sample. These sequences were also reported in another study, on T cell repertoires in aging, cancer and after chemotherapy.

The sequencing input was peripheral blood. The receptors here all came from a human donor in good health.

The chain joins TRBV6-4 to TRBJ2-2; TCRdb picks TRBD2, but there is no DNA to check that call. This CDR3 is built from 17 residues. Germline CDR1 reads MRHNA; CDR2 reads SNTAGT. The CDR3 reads CASSEDSGTSNTGELFF.

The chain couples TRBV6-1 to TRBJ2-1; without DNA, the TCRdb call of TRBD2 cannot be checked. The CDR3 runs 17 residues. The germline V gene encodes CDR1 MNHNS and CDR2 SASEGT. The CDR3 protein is CASSYSPLAGIYNEQFF.

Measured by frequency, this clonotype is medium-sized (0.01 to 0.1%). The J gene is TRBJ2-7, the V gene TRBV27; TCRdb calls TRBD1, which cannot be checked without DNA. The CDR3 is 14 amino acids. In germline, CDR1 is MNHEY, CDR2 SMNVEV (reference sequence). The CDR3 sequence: CASFAPPPVDEQYF.

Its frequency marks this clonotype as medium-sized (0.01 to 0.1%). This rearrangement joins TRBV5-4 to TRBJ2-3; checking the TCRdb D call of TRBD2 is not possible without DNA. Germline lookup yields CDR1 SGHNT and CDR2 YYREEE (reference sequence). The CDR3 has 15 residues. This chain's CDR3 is CASSFVAGEPDTQYF.